The rows below give T cell receptor beta chains drawn from one sample of a study of CD8+ T cells in alopecia areata. Some clones are missing from TCRdb's copy, which holds only in-frame ones; the method was immunoSEQ multiplex PCR. Of 120,000 to 150,000 clones in the sample, more than 45% were seen once. Material: CD4+ T cells sorted from blood. The receptor set was obtained from a human donor with alopecia areata. CDR3s include the opening cysteine and the closing phenylalanine or tryptophan. D genes are given only for firm matches. Some rows mark clone size as missing; the rest say once, few, many or name a class of expanded clone.

clone_size: .
j_call: TRBJ1-1
d_call: .
v_call: TRBV19
cdr3_nt: TGTGCCAGTAGTACCTCCGGGAACACTGAAGCTTTCTTT
cdr3_aa: CASSTSGNTEAFF

clone_size: .
j_call: TRBJ2-6
d_call: .
v_call: TRBV5-6
cdr3_nt: TGTGCCAGCAGCCCCTCCCCAGGGGGGGTTACCTGGGCCAACGTCCTGACTTTC
cdr3_aa: CASSPSPGGVTWANVLTF

clone_size: .
j_call: TRBJ2-5
d_call: .
v_call: TRBV15
cdr3_nt: TGTGCCACCACTTCAGGGCGGGAGACCCAGTACTTC
cdr3_aa: CATTSGRETQYF

clone_size: .
j_call: TRBJ2-1
d_call: TRBD1
v_call: TRBV7-9
cdr3_nt: TGTGCCAGCAGAGCCAGGGGGCCGAAGGACAATGAGCAGTTCTTC
cdr3_aa: CASRARGPKDNEQFF

clone_size: .
j_call: TRBJ1-5
d_call: .
v_call: TRBV18
cdr3_nt: TGTGCCAGCTCACCGGCCGGGGGCGATCAGCCCCAGCATTTT
cdr3_aa: CASSPAGGDQPQHF

clone_size: .
j_call: TRBJ2-5
d_call: TRBD1
v_call: TRBV4-1
cdr3_nt: TGCGCCAGCAGCCAAGATGGTAGGGGGCTGGAGACCCAGTACTTC
cdr3_aa: CASSQDGRGLETQYF

clone_size: few
j_call: TRBJ2-7
d_call: .
v_call: TRBV7-2
cdr3_nt: TGTGCCAGCAGAAGGGAACAGAGTTACTACGAGCAGTACTTC
cdr3_aa: CASRREQSYYEQYF

clone_size: few
j_call: TRBJ2-1
d_call: .
v_call: TRBV29-1
cdr3_nt: TGCAGCGTTAGCGGTAACTCCTACAATGAGCAGTTCTTC
cdr3_aa: CSVSGNSYNEQFF

clone_size: .
j_call: TRBJ2-3
d_call: TRBD2
v_call: TRBV7-9
cdr3_nt: TGTGCCAGCAGCCCGCTAGCGGGAGTAGATACGCAGTATTTT
cdr3_aa: CASSPLAGVDTQYF

clone_size: few
j_call: TRBJ2-1
d_call: TRBD2
v_call: TRBV28
cdr3_nt: TGTGCCAGCAGCTCCCCTAGCGGGAGGAGAAATGAGCAGTTCTTC
cdr3_aa: CASSSPSGRRNEQFF

clone_size: .
j_call: TRBJ1-2
d_call: TRBD1
v_call: TRBV29-1
cdr3_nt: TGCAGCGTTGAGCCAGGGGGTACCTATGGCTACACCTTC
cdr3_aa: CSVEPGGTYGYTF

clone_size: .
j_call: TRBJ2-6
d_call: TRBD1
v_call: TRBV7-3
cdr3_nt: TGTGCCAGCAGCGAGAGACAGGGGGCAGGGGCCAACGTCCTGACTTTC
cdr3_aa: CASSERQGAGANVLTF

clone_size: .
j_call: TRBJ2-5
d_call: .
v_call: TRBV7-9
cdr3_nt: TGTGCCAGCAGCTTAAGTGGCGGGTCAGCTGAAGAGACCCAGTACTTC
cdr3_aa: CASSLSGGSAEETQYF

clone_size: few
j_call: TRBJ1-1
d_call: .
v_call: TRBV18
cdr3_nt: TGTGCCAGCTCACCAAACCAGAGTGGGGGGACAAGGAACACTGAAGCTTTCTTT
cdr3_aa: CASSPNQSGGTRNTEAFF

clone_size: few
j_call: TRBJ1-2
d_call: .
v_call: TRBV30
cdr3_nt: TGTGCCTGGAGTGTTTGGAACAGCTATGGCTACACCTTC
cdr3_aa: CAWSVWNSYGYTF

clone_size: .
j_call: TRBJ1-1
d_call: .
v_call: TRBV6-6
cdr3_nt: TGTGCCAGCAGCGGAGACGGACAGACCAAAGCTTTCTTT
cdr3_aa: CASSGDGQTKAFF

clone_size: .
j_call: TRBJ2-5
d_call: TRBD1
v_call: TRBV2
cdr3_nt: TGTGCCAGCCCTAAAGAGGGACAGGGGGTGGAGACCCAGTACTTC
cdr3_aa: CASPKEGQGVETQYF

clone_size: .
j_call: TRBJ1-1
d_call: TRBD1
v_call: TRBV6-5
cdr3_nt: TGTGCCAGCAGTTACGTGAGACAGGGTGAAGCTTTCTTT
cdr3_aa: CASSYVRQGEAFF

clone_size: .
j_call: TRBJ2-7
d_call: .
v_call: TRBV6-1
cdr3_nt: TGTGCCAGCAGGATACAAACCTACGAGCAGTACTTC
cdr3_aa: CASRIQTYEQYF

clone_size: once
j_call: TRBJ2-1
d_call: TRBD2
v_call: TRBV4-2
cdr3_nt: TGTGCCAGCAGCGGGTTATTGGCGGGAGATGGGAATGAGCAGTTCTTC
cdr3_aa: CASSGLLAGDGNEQFF

clone_size: .
j_call: TRBJ2-1
d_call: .
v_call: TRBV6-5
cdr3_nt: TGTGCCAGCAGTTACTCGGGGACCTTTTACAATGAGCAGTTCTTC
cdr3_aa: CASSYSGTFYNEQFF

clone_size: .
j_call: TRBJ2-5
d_call: TRBD2
v_call: TRBV5-1
cdr3_nt: TGCGCCAGCAGCTTGGGACTAGCGGCGATGGGGGAGACCCAGTACTTC
cdr3_aa: CASSLGLAAMGETQYF

clone_size: .
j_call: TRBJ2-5
d_call: .
v_call: TRBV15
cdr3_nt: TGTGCCACCAGCAGAGATCTTAACCAAGAGACCCAGTACTTC
cdr3_aa: CATSRDLNQETQYF

clone_size: .
j_call: TRBJ2-3
d_call: .
v_call: TRBV7-9
cdr3_nt: TGTGCCAGCAGCTTAGAAACCTCCACAGATACGCAGTATTTT
cdr3_aa: CASSLETSTDTQYF

clone_size: .
j_call: TRBJ2-1
d_call: .
v_call: TRBV7-9
cdr3_nt: TGTGCCAGCAGCTTAGGGGGAATTCCCAATGAGCAGTTCTTC
cdr3_aa: CASSLGGIPNEQFF

clone_size: .
j_call: TRBJ2-5
d_call: .
v_call: TRBV27
cdr3_nt: TGTGCCAGCAGTTCGTCCACGGCAGCCGAGACCCAGTACTTC
cdr3_aa: CASSSSTAAETQYF

clone_size: few
j_call: TRBJ1-1
d_call: .
v_call: TRBV7-2
cdr3_nt: TGTGCCAGCAGCCAAGCCGGGACGTGGGGAACTGAAGCTTTCTTT
cdr3_aa: CASSQAGTWGTEAFF

clone_size: .
j_call: TRBJ1-1
d_call: .
v_call: TRBV7-6
cdr3_nt: TGTGCCAGCAGCCCAGAACAGCACACTGAAGCTTTCTTT
cdr3_aa: CASSPEQHTEAFF

clone_size: few
j_call: TRBJ2-7
d_call: TRBD2
v_call: TRBV5-1
cdr3_nt: TGCGCCAGCAGCTTACTAGCGGGAGAATGGATCTACGAGCAGTACTTC
cdr3_aa: CASSLLAGEWIYEQYF

clone_size: .
j_call: TRBJ2-3
d_call: .
v_call: TRBV7-3
cdr3_nt: TGTGCCAGCAGCCGGGGCACAGATACGCAGTATTTT
cdr3_aa: CASSRGTDTQYF

clone_size: .
j_call: TRBJ2-7
d_call: TRBD2
v_call: TRBV30
cdr3_nt: TGTGCCTGGCAGGCGCCTACTAGCGGGAGATACGAGCAGTACTTC
cdr3_aa: CAWQAPTSGRYEQYF

clone_size: .
j_call: TRBJ1-1
d_call: TRBD1
v_call: TRBV29-1
cdr3_nt: TGCAGCGTTGAAGGCCGACAGGGGGCAGGAGCTTTCTTT
cdr3_aa: CSVEGRQGAGAFF

clone_size: .
j_call: TRBJ2-2
d_call: .
v_call: TRBV2
cdr3_nt: TGTGCCAGCACCCCCGGGACACAGAACACCGGGGAGCTGTTTTTT
cdr3_aa: CASTPGTQNTGELFF

clone_size: .
j_call: TRBJ2-5
d_call: TRBD1
v_call: TRBV10-3
cdr3_nt: TGTGCCATCAGTGCGGGACAGGCGTACCAAGAGACCCAGTACTTC
cdr3_aa: CAISAGQAYQETQYF

clone_size: few
j_call: TRBJ1-2
d_call: .
v_call: TRBV29-1
cdr3_nt: TGCAGCGTTGAAGGGGGGGCCAAGATTTATGGCTACACCTTC
cdr3_aa: CSVEGGAKIYGYTF

clone_size: .
j_call: TRBJ2-5
d_call: .
v_call: TRBV7-8
cdr3_nt: TGTGCCAGCAGCTTAGGGTGGCGACCCCAAGAGACCCAGTACTTC
cdr3_aa: CASSLGWRPQETQYF

clone_size: few
j_call: TRBJ2-1
d_call: .
v_call: TRBV18
cdr3_nt: TGTGCCAGCTCACCAGGGTTGTCGTCCTACAATGAGCAGTTCTTC
cdr3_aa: CASSPGLSSYNEQFF

clone_size: .
j_call: TRBJ1-2
d_call: .
v_call: TRBV7-9
cdr3_nt: TGTGCCAGCAGTTCACAGGGCAACTATGGCTACACCTTC
cdr3_aa: CASSSQGNYGYTF

clone_size: .
j_call: TRBJ1-1
d_call: .
v_call: TRBV2
cdr3_nt: TGTGCCAGCATGGGGCCCGGCAACACTGAAGCTTTCTTT
cdr3_aa: CASMGPGNTEAFF

clone_size: once
j_call: TRBJ2-1
d_call: TRBD2
v_call: TRBV9
cdr3_nt: TGTGCCAGCAGCGTAGTCGCGGGAGCCTCCTACAATGAGCAGTTCTTC
cdr3_aa: CASSVVAGASYNEQFF

clone_size: .
j_call: TRBJ1-2
d_call: .
v_call: TRBV5-1
cdr3_nt: TGCGCCAGCAGCTTGGGGGATTACGGCTACACCTTC
cdr3_aa: CASSLGDYGYTF

clone_size: .
j_call: TRBJ1-1
d_call: .
v_call: TRBV27
cdr3_nt: TGTGCCAGCGGACCAGGACAGTCAAACACTGAAGCTTTCTTT
cdr3_aa: CASGPGQSNTEAFF

clone_size: few
j_call: TRBJ2-4
d_call: .
v_call: TRBV2
cdr3_nt: TGTGCCACCGGGCCCGACGGAAACATTCAGTACTTC
cdr3_aa: CATGPDGNIQYF

clone_size: few
j_call: TRBJ2-7
d_call: .
v_call: TRBV27
cdr3_nt: TGTGCCAGCAGTTGGGGCGGGACTTACGAGCAGTACTTC
cdr3_aa: CASSWGGTYEQYF

clone_size: few
j_call: TRBJ2-7
d_call: .
v_call: TRBV29-1
cdr3_nt: TGCAGCGTTGACGATTACGGAGGGAACCCCTACGAGCAGTACTTC
cdr3_aa: CSVDDYGGNPYEQYF

clone_size: .
j_call: TRBJ2-7
d_call: .
v_call: TRBV7-9
cdr3_nt: TGTGCCAGCAGCCACGGGGCCAGGCCGCCCTACGAGCAGTACTTC
cdr3_aa: CASSHGARPPYEQYF

clone_size: few
j_call: TRBJ2-5
d_call: .
v_call: TRBV18
cdr3_nt: TGTGCCAGCTCACCAATAACCGGGTCTGTAGAGACCCAGTACTTC
cdr3_aa: CASSPITGSVETQYF

clone_size: few
j_call: TRBJ1-5
d_call: .
v_call: TRBV7-9
cdr3_nt: TGTGCCAGCAGCCAGACGGGGGGGCCCAATCAGCCCCAGCATTTT
cdr3_aa: CASSQTGGPNQPQHF

clone_size: .
j_call: TRBJ1-1
d_call: .
v_call: TRBV29-1
cdr3_nt: TGCAGCGTTTGGAGGGTAGTAAAGAACACTGAAGCTTTCTTT
cdr3_aa: CSVWRVVKNTEAFF

clone_size: many
j_call: TRBJ2-4
d_call: .
v_call: TRBV19
cdr3_nt: TGTGCCAGTAGTCCAGGCAATTTGCCGGAGAACAAAAACATTCAGTACTTC
cdr3_aa: CASSPGNLPENKNIQYF

clone_size: .
j_call: TRBJ1-1
d_call: .
v_call: TRBV2
cdr3_nt: TGTGCCAGCAGAATAACCGCTAACACTGAAGCTTTCTTT
cdr3_aa: CASRITANTEAFF

clone_size: .
j_call: TRBJ2-5
d_call: .
v_call: TRBV5-1
cdr3_nt: TGCGCCAGCAGCGGAGGACAGTTCGCGGAGACCCAGTACTTC
cdr3_aa: CASSGGQFAETQYF

clone_size: .
j_call: TRBJ1-1
d_call: .
v_call: TRBV5-6
cdr3_nt: TGTGCCAGCAGCTTGAACACTGAAGCTTTCTTT
cdr3_aa: CASSLNTEAFF

clone_size: few
j_call: TRBJ2-4
d_call: .
v_call: TRBV28
cdr3_nt: TGTGCCAGCAGTTACCCCCCTGGACCCGGGATAGGCAAAAACATTCAGTACTTC
cdr3_aa: CASSYPPGPGIGKNIQYF

clone_size: .
j_call: TRBJ2-2
d_call: .
v_call: TRBV18
cdr3_nt: TGTGCCAGCTCCCGGCGGACAGCGAACACCGGGGAGCTGTTTTTT
cdr3_aa: CASSRRTANTGELFF

clone_size: .
j_call: TRBJ2-7
d_call: .
v_call: TRBV6-5
cdr3_nt: TGTGCCAGCAGTTACTCACGGGCTAACTCCTACGAGCAGTACTTC
cdr3_aa: CASSYSRANSYEQYF